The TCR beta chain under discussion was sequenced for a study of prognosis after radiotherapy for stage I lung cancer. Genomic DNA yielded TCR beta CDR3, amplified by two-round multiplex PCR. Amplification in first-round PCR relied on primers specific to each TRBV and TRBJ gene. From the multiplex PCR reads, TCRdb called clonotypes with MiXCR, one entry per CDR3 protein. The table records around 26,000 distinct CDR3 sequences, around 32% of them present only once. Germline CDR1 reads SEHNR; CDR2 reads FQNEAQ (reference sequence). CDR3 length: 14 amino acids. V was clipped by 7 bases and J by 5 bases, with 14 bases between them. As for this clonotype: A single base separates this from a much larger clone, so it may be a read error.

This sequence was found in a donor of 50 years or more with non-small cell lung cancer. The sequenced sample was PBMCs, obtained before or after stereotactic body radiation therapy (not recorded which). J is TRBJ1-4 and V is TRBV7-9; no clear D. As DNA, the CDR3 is TGTGCCAGCATCTTTTTTGGGGAAAATGAAAAACTGTTTTTT. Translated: CASIFFGENEKLFF.